The 6 T cell receptor beta chains reported below all come from one sample, sequenced in a study of shared clonotypes between healthy human individuals. Method: immunoSEQ multiplex PCR; TCRdb's copy keeps in-frame clones and lacks some. The sample yields around 1 million clones, 70% to 85% seen once. The sample taken for sequencing was memory CD4+ T cells sorted from blood. Subset specified: CD45RA-negative fraction. All receptors derive from a man aged 18-30 years in good health.

The count of this clone is one. The chain links TRBV6-1 to TRBJ2-2, with D maybe TRBD2 (5 bases). Per germline, CDR1 MNHNS and CDR2 SASEGT. Trimming took 5 bases from V and 6 from J, leaving 16 bases between them. The CDR3 loop spans 15 amino acids. CDR3 sequence reads: CASSSVGVDAGELFF. The CDR3 DNA is TGTGCCAGCAGTTCCGTCGGGGTGGATGCCGGGGAGCTGTTTTTT.

The chain joins TRBV5-1 to TRBJ2-5, with D unresolved. In germline, CDR1 is SGHRS, CDR2 YFSETQ. V lost 0 bases, J lost 11 bases, and 11 bases lay in between. CDR3 length equals 12 residues. In DNA, the CDR3 is TGCGCCAGCAGCTTGGCGGGCGAAAAGCAGTACTTC. Translated: CASSLAGEKQYF.

The rearrangement uses TRBV5-1 and TRBJ2-7; D remains ambiguous. This CDR3 spans 13 amino acids. Germline CDR1 and CDR2: SGHRS and YFSETQ. Trimming removed 5 bases at V and 0 bases at J, with 9 bases between. Here the CDR3 reads CASRIDNSYEQYF. The CDR3 DNA reads TGCGCCAGCAGAATTGACAACTCCTACGAGCAGTACTTC.

This clone appeared a few times. The CDR3 sequence: CATGVGAYGYTF. The DNA of the CDR3 is TGTGCCACCGGGGTGGGGGCCTATGGCTACACCTTC. The V call is TRBV10-3, the J call TRBJ1-2; possibly TRBD1 for D (6 bases). The CDR3 is 12 amino acids. Trimming removed 10 bases at V and 4 bases at J, with 13 bases between. Germline loops: CDR1 ENHRY, CDR2 SYGVKD.

The genes are TRBV29-1 and TRBJ2-7, with 8 nucleotides matching TRBD2. V lost 6 bases, J lost 6 bases, and 4 bases stayed unmatched. Germline CDR1 is SQVTM and CDR2 is ANQGSEA. This CDR3 has 11 amino acids. The CDR3 DNA reads TGCAGCGTGGGTGGACTAGCCGAGCAGTACTTC. Amino acids: CSVGGLAEQYF.

The chain recombines TRBV5-1 with TRBJ2-7, with a tentative D call TRBD2 (5 bases). The CDR3 runs to 15 residues. Trimming stripped 1 base from V and 5 bases from J, with 16 bases between. CDR1 and CDR2 from the germline V gene are SGHRS and YFSETQ. The CDR3 DNA follows: TGCGCCAGCAGCTTGAGCACAGCCCACGGGAACGAGCAGTACTTC. Its translation: CASSLSTAHGNEQYF.